Below are 15 T cell receptor beta chains sequenced from a single sample in a study of blood T cell repertoires in COVID-19. The table came from immunoSEQ multiplex PCR; TCRdb's copy has only in-frame clones and leaves some out. The sample consists of more than 95,000 clones, roughly 80% of them appearing once. The material sequenced was peripheral blood. Receptors originate from a man between 60 and 75 years old with acute or convalescent COVID-19.

The chain joins TRBV7-3 to TRBJ1-1; 7 bases line up with TRBD1. Germline lookup yields CDR1 SGHTA and CDR2 FQGTGA. Trimming at V came to 3 bases and at J to 7 bases, leaving 8 bases not matched to a gene. CDR3 length equals 14 residues. CDR3 sequence reads: CASSLSGQWGEAFF. As DNA, the CDR3 is TGTGCCAGCAGCTTGTCGGGACAGTGGGGTGAAGCTTTCTTT.

This clone was seen only once. This sequence joins TRBV7-3 and TRBJ2-2, with 7 bases aligning to TRBD2. In germline, CDR1 is SGHTA, CDR2 FQGTGA. CDR3 size: 14 residues. Trimming took 5 bases from V and 4 from J; bases not matched to a gene: 4. The CDR3 is CASSPRGSTGELFF. CDR3 DNA sequence: TGTGCCAGCAGCCCGCGGGGGAGCACCGGGGAGCTGTTTTTT.

This chain joins TRBV6-2 or TRBV6-3 and TRBJ2-1; weak D call: TRBD1 (5 bases). V was pared by 4 bases and J by 4 bases, with 14 bases between. Looked up from germline, CDR1 is MNHEY and CDR2 is SVGEGT. The length of the CDR3 is 15 residues. CDR3 nucleotides: TGTGCCAGCAGTTGGGGCCTCTCAGGTTACAATGAGCAGTTCTTC. Amino acid sequence: CASSWGLSGYNEQFF.

This clone occurred a few times. This chain connects TRBV28 to TRBJ2-5, with 10 bases lining up with TRBD1. Germline CDR1 and CDR2: MDHEN and SYDVKM. The CDR3 is 14 amino acids. V shed 6 bases, J shed 3 bases, and the junction held 4 bases outside the gene matches. CDR3 bases: TGTGCCAGCAGCCCGGGACAGGGGAAAGAGACCCAGTACTTC. Its protein is CASSPGQGKETQYF.

The CDR3 DNA is TGTGCCAGCAGCCAAAGCGGGATGAACACTGAAGCTTTCTTT. Encoded protein: CASSQSGMNTEAFF. This chain links TRBV3-1 (or the pseudogene TRBV3-2) with TRBJ1-1, with D hard to call. This CDR3 has 14 amino acids. Deletions cut 2 bases from V and 0 bases from J, with 7 bases between. CDR1 is LGHDT, CDR2 YNNKEL, per germline (reference sequence).

The chain is built from TRBV5-1 and TRBJ1-1; 7 bases are a match to TRBD1. Germline V gene lookup returns CDR1 SGHRS and CDR2 YFSETQ. The CDR3 is made up of 11 amino acids. With V trimmed by 4 bases and J by 6 bases, 0 bases remained unmatched. CDR3 amino acids: CASSQGAEAFF. CDR3 DNA sequence: TGCGCCAGCAGCCAGGGGGCTGAAGCTTTCTTT.

The V gene is TRBV5-1, the J gene TRBJ2-5, with 12 bases lining up with TRBD1. V shed 5 bases and J 4 bases; nucleotides not matched to a gene: 3. Germline values: CDR1 SGHRS, CDR2 YFSETQ. This CDR3 is 14 amino acids long. This CDR3 is CASSGGQGAETQYF. The CDR3 DNA reads as TGCGCCAGCAGTGGGGGACAGGGGGCAGAGACCCAGTACTTC.

V gene TRBV6-1 combines with J gene TRBJ2-3; the D gene is possibly TRBD2 (6 bases). From germline, CDR1 is MNHNS and CDR2 SASEGT. CDR3 length equals 16 residues. V was pared by 0 bases and J by 7 bases, with 17 bases between. The chain's CDR3 is CASSEAGVAVPYTQYF. The CDR3 bases are TGTGCCAGCAGTGAAGCGGGAGTAGCGGTGCCGTATACGCAGTATTTT.

CDR3 amino acids: CASSYGGFVDEQYF. The CDR3 region has the DNA TGTGCCAGCAGTTACGGGGGGTTTGTGGACGAGCAGTACTTC. The V and J genes are TRBV6-6 and TRBJ2-7; D possibly corresponds to TRBD2 (6 bases). The CDR3 is 14 residues long. V shed 2 bases and J shed 5 bases, with 13 bases lying between them. Germline V gene lookup returns CDR1 MNHNY and CDR2 SVGAGI (reference sequence).

The rearrangement uses TRBV10-3 and TRBJ2-2; TRBD1 aligns across 7 bases. Germline V lookup: CDR1 ENHRY, CDR2 SYGVKD. The CDR3 spans 15 residues. J was trimmed by 2 bases and V by 6 bases; bases with no gene match: 6. This chain's CDR3 is CAIRVQGQNTGELFF. The DNA of the CDR3 is TGTGCCATCAGGGTACAGGGGCAAAACACCGGGGAGCTGTTTTTT.

The V gene is TRBV6-5, the J gene TRBJ1-1; TRBD1 matches 7 bases. The CDR3 totals 15 residues. Trimming at V came to 6 bases and at J to 2 bases, leaving 9 bases not matched to a gene. Germline CDR1 reads MNHEY; CDR2 reads SVGAGI. CDR3 DNA sequence: TGTGCCAGCAGAGCCCCGGGACAGAGCAACACTGAAGCTTTCTTT. It encodes CASRAPGQSNTEAFF.

The chain has TRBV7-2 and TRBJ2-5, with TRBD2 matching over 9 bases. V was clipped by 5 bases and J by 4 bases; unmatched bases: 5. The CDR3 totals 14 residues. The germline V gene encodes CDR1 SGHTA and CDR2 FQGNSA. This chain's CDR3 is CASSPSSGTETQYF. The CDR3 region has the DNA TGTGCCAGCAGCCCATCTAGCGGGACAGAGACCCAGTACTTC. Full variable domain (remainder filled in from reference TRBV7-2 and TRBJ2-5): GAGVSQSPSNKVTEKGKDVELRCDPISGHTALYWYRQSLGQGLEFLIYFQGNSAPDKSGLPSDRFSAERTGGSVSTLTIQRTQQEDSAVYLCASSPSSGTETQYFGPGTRLLVL.

This clone has just a few counts. The chain combines TRBV6-5 with TRBJ2-7, with 7 bases fitting TRBD2. The CDR3 loop spans 13 amino acids. Trimming removed 7 bases from V and 4 bases from J; junction bases left unmatched: 7. Germline V gene data show CDR1 as MNHEY and CDR2 as SVGAGI. CDR3: CASIRLAGYEQYF. In nucleotides, the CDR3 is TGTGCCAGCATCCGACTAGCCGGGTACGAGCAGTACTTC.

The J gene is TRBJ1-5, the V gene TRBV5-5; TRBD1 matches 10 bases. The junction had 5 bases not matched to a gene; V was cut back by 6 bases and J by 5 bases. Germline assignment: CDR1 SGHKS and CDR2 YYEKEE (reference sequence). The CDR3 sequence is 14 residues long. CDR3 sequence: CASTTGTGDQPQHF. CDR3 nucleotide sequence: TGTGCCAGCACCACCGGGACAGGGGATCAGCCCCAGCATTTT.

This clone was detected only once. The rearrangement uses TRBV5-4 and TRBJ1-1; TRBD1 matches at 8 bases. Per the germline V gene, CDR1 is SGHNT and CDR2 is YYREEE (reference sequence). The CDR3 length is 16 residues. With 3 bases clipped from V and 4 bases from J, the junction kept 11 bases outside the gene matches. The DNA for the CDR3 is TGTGCCAGCAGCTCGGACAGGGATTCTGGTCGCACTGAAGCTTTCTTT. The encoded protein is CASSSDRDSGRTEAFF.